A single sample gave rise to the 17 T cell receptor beta chains below, sequenced in a study of CD8 T cells in Susac syndrome. Random hexamers were used to reverse transcribe roughly 0.5 to 1 ug of RNA. TCRdb re-analysed the immunoSEQ multiplex PCR reads in MiXCR, keeping a single row per CDR3 protein. The sample has a few hundred thousand distinct CDR3 sequences; around nine tenths are singletons. Specimen: CD8+ T cells from PBMCs. The receptors were gathered from a human donor with multiple sclerosis.

V gene TRBV30 combines with J gene TRBJ1-1, with D uncertain. The germline gives CDR1 GTSNPN, CDR2 SVGIG (reference sequence). The CDR3 contains 11 residues. The V and J ends lost 5 bases and 3 bases respectively, with 7 bases between them. In DNA, the CDR3 is TGTGCCTGGGAATCGGACACTGAAGCTTTCTTT. The encoded protein is CAWESDTEAFF.

This chain joins TRBV3-1 and TRBJ2-3; no firm D call. Germline CDR1 is LGHDT and CDR2 is YNNKEL (reference sequence). This CDR3 is 19 amino acids long. Trimming took 0 bases from V and 6 from J, leaving 25 bases between them. The CDR3 DNA is TGTGCCAGCAGCCAAGATCTTAGCTTTTTAGTGGACCCCACGGATACGCAGTATTTT. Its translation is CASSQDLSFLVDPTDTQYF.

In this sample, this clonotype turned up once. This chain connects TRBV9 to TRBJ1-1; D not resolved. The germline V and J ends were trimmed by 0 bases and 1 base, with 4 bases remaining between them. CDR1 and CDR2 from the germline V gene are SGDLS and YYNGEE. This CDR3 is 13 amino acids long. The CDR3 region is CASSVAENTEAFF. CDR3 sequence (DNA): TGTGCCAGCAGCGTAGCAGAGAACACTGAAGCTTTCTTT.

This sequence joins TRBV9 and TRBJ2-2, with D possibly TRBD2 on 6 matching bases. This CDR3 comprises 12 residues. Looked up from germline, CDR1 is SGDLS and CDR2 is YYNGEE. The CDR3 spells CAAGTNTGELFF. The CDR3 DNA follows: TGTGCGGCGGGGACGAACACCGGGGAGCTGTTTTTT. Full variable domain (rest looked up from reference TRBV9 and TRBJ2-2): DSGVTQTPKHLITATGQRVTLRCSPRSGDLSVYWYQQSLDQGLQFLIQYYNGEERAKGNILERFSAQQFPDLHSELNLSSLELGDSALYFCAAGTNTGELFFGEGSRLTVL.

The rearrangement uses TRBV7-9 and TRBJ2-5, with 8 bases that match TRBD2. Trimming at V came to 5 bases and at J to 4 bases, leaving 9 bases not matched to a gene. The germline V gene has CDR1 SEHNR and CDR2 FQNEAQ (reference sequence). The CDR3 totals 15 residues. CDR3 DNA: TGTGCCAGCAGCCCCGAGCGGGGGCTAAGAGAGACCCAGTACTTC. Residues: CASSPERGLRETQYF. Complete variable domain (other parts from reference TRBV7-9 and TRBJ2-5): DTGVSQNPRHKITKRGQNVTFRCDPISEHNRLYWYRQTLGQGPEFLTYFQNEAQLEKSRLLSDRFSAERPKGSFSTLEIQRTEQGDSAMYLCASSPERGLRETQYFGPGTRLLVL.

The CDR3 nucleotides are TGTGCCACCAGTGATCGTGGTGAGACCCAGTACTTC. Amino acids: CATSDRGETQYF. The rearrangement joins TRBV24-1 to TRBJ2-5, with D uncertain. Per germline, CDR1 KGHDR and CDR2 SFDVKD. The ends were cut back, 3 bases at V and 5 bases at J, with 6 bases in the middle. The CDR3 consists of 12 residues.

The chain joins TRBV2 to TRBJ2-7, with a weak D call TRBD2 (6 bases). Germline CDR1 and CDR2: SNHLY and FYNNEI. The CDR3 sequence is 15 residues long. The V and J ends lost 6 bases and 2 bases respectively, with 17 bases between them. The CDR3, as DNA: TGTGCCAGCAGGCCCCCGGGACTGGGAGCCTACGAGCAGTACTTC. This translates into CASRPPGLGAYEQYF.

The chain couples TRBV9 to TRBJ1-5, with no clear D. This CDR3 contains 13 residues. The V gene's germline CDR1 is SGDLS and CDR2 YYNGEE. V was trimmed by 3 bases and J by 6 bases, leaving 10 bases between them. CDR3 nucleotides: TGTGCCAGCAGCGCCGGATGGTCTCAGCCCCAGCATTTT. Amino acid sequence: CASSAGWSQPQHF.

The CDR3 nucleotides read TGTGCCAGCACCCTCGAGGACTCGAGCAATCAGCCCCAGCATTTT. Residues: CASTLEDSSNQPQHF. The genes are TRBV6-6 and TRBJ1-5; D gene uncertain. This CDR3 is 15 amino acids long. V was clipped by 7 bases and J by 1 base, with 14 bases between them. CDR1 and CDR2 from the germline V gene are MNHNY and SVGAGI (reference sequence).

Regarding this clonotype: The junction departs from germline at one end; a sequencing error may be responsible. J is TRBJ2-7 and V is TRBV29-1, with D hard to call. Per germline, CDR1 SQVTM and CDR2 ANQGSEA. The CDR3 loop spans 11 amino acids. The CDR3 reads CSVEATYEQYF. For the CDR3, the DNA is TGCAGCGTGGAAGCCACCTACGAGCAGTACTTC.

The V and J genes are TRBV12-3 or TRBV12-4 and TRBJ2-1, with 8 bases that match TRBD2. The CDR3 extends over 15 amino acids. The trim removed 1 base at V and 8 bases at J, leaving 7 bases unmatched. The CDR3 loop reads CASSLEASGWDEQFF. CDR3 in DNA: TGTGCCAGCAGTTTAGAGGCTAGCGGGTGGGATGAGCAGTTCTTC.

The chain recombines TRBV5-1 with TRBJ2-3; 8 bases align to TRBD1. Germline trimming cut 0 bases from V and 8 bases from J; bases unmatched to any gene: 17. CDR3 length equals 18 residues. Germline V gene data show CDR1 as SGHRS and CDR2 as YFSETQ. CDR3 loop: CASSLEGTGTGPTGTQYF. DNA of the CDR3: TGCGCCAGCAGCTTGGAAGGGACCGGGACAGGACCCACTGGTACGCAGTATTTT.

This clonotype was recorded a few times. The chain couples TRBV7-9 to TRBJ1-2; D unclear. The germline CDR1 and CDR2 sequences are SEHNR and FQNEAQ (reference sequence). The V end was cut by 4 bases, the J end by 4 bases, with 7 bases between. This CDR3 is built from 12 residues. The CDR3 region is CASSSIAYGYTF. The CDR3, as DNA: TGTGCCAGCAGCTCCATCGCCTATGGCTACACCTTC.

The chain links TRBV4-1 to TRBJ2-5; D remains unclear. The CDR3 extends over 15 amino acids. Trimming stripped 1 base from V and 1 base from J, with 10 bases between. Germline lookup yields CDR1 MGHRA and CDR2 YSYEKL. CDR3 loop: CASSQVSGLQETQYF. CDR3 bases: TGCGCCAGCAGCCAAGTGTCAGGTCTCCAAGAGACCCAGTACTTC.

This clonotype was seen once. The chain couples TRBV18 to TRBJ2-7; maybe TRBD1 (5 bases). The CDR3 is 15 amino acids. CDR1 KGHSH and CDR2 LQKENI come from the germline V gene. Deletions cut 6 bases from V and 0 bases from J, with 15 bases between. DNA of the CDR3: TGTGCCAGCTCCCCAAAGACAGTTTCCTCCTACGAGCAGTACTTC. The encoded protein is CASSPKTVSSYEQYF.

The genes are TRBV7-3 and TRBJ2-1; the match to TRBD2 covers 10 bases. The junction had 12 bases not matched to a gene; V was cut back by 0 bases and J by 7 bases. The CDR3 is 18 residues long. Germline assignment: CDR1 SGHTA and CDR2 FQGTGA. The CDR3 DNA reads as TGTGCCAGCAGCTTAACCAGCCTAGCGGGAGCTATGGGGAATGAGCAGTTCTTC. Its translation is CASSLTSLAGAMGNEQFF.

The chain links TRBV3-1 to TRBJ2-7; 9 nucleotides line up with TRBD2. V gave up 4 bases and J gave up 7 bases; unmatched junction bases: 17. CDR3 size: 17 residues. Germline V gives CDR1 LGHDT, CDR2 YNNKEL (reference sequence). The CDR3 is CASSPLRAGGPKEEQYF. The DNA for the CDR3 is TGTGCCAGCAGCCCCCTCCGGGCGGGAGGGCCTAAAGAAGAGCAGTACTTC.